The 15 T cell receptor beta chains presented below share a single source sample, sequenced in a study of T cell responses to AZD1222 COVID-19 vaccine. Only in-frame clones appear in the TCRdb table, and some are missing; sequencing was by immunoSEQ multiplex PCR. The sample consists of some 90,000 clones, around nine tenths of them appearing once. The material sequenced was peripheral blood, taken on day 0 of AZD1222 vaccination. The receptors shown here come from an adult in good health.

The CDR3 DNA sequence: TGTGCCAGTAGTATGGGGTCAGGCGGACAGCCCCAGCATTTT. Translated, it gives CASSMGSGGQPQHF. The rearrangement uses TRBV19 and TRBJ1-5; the D is unclear. Germline V gene sequence: CDR1 LNHDA, CDR2 SQIVND (reference sequence). This CDR3 is 14 amino acids long. Trimming removed 3 bases at V and 7 bases at J, with 13 bases between.

The genes are TRBV19 and TRBJ1-5; TRBD1 is a possible D gene (6 bases). Germline CDR1 reads LNHDA; CDR2 reads SQIVND (reference sequence). Trimming pared 5 bases from V and 6 bases from J, leaving 14 bases between. This CDR3 spans 14 amino acids. The CDR3 sequence: CASSPPGGGQPQHF. The DNA of the CDR3 is TGTGCCAGTAGTCCACCGGGGGGCGGTCAGCCCCAGCATTTT.

The chain couples TRBV7-3 to TRBJ2-1, with D perhaps matching TRBD1 (5 bases). Germline CDR1 is SGHTA and CDR2 is FQGTGA. The V end lost 5 bases, the J end lost 1 base, and 18 bases lay between the germline ends. This CDR3 region has 17 residues. As DNA, the CDR3 is TGTGCCAGCAGCGGAAAGGCCAGGGTTGGATCCTACAATGAGCAGTTCTTC. Protein: CASSGKARVGSYNEQFF.

The DNA of the CDR3 is TGTGCCAGCAGCCCCACTAGCGGGAGGGGCTCCTACGAGCAGTACTTC. Encoded protein: CASSPTSGRGSYEQYF. This chain connects TRBV3-1 (or the pseudogene TRBV3-2) to TRBJ2-7; TRBD2 agrees at 13 bases. Germline CDR1 is LGHDT and CDR2 is YNNKEL (reference sequence). The CDR3 consists of 16 residues. V lost 4 bases, J lost 0 bases, and 3 bases stayed unmatched.

This sequence joins TRBV15 and TRBJ1-2; TRBD1 matches 7 bases. The CDR3 length is 16 residues. Germline lookup yields CDR1 LNHNV and CDR2 YYDKDF (reference sequence). V shed 1 base, J shed 4 bases, and the junction held 9 bases outside the gene matches. The CDR3 is CATSRVGDSPIYGYTF. The CDR3 DNA is TGTGCCACCAGCAGAGTTGGGGACAGTCCAATCTATGGCTACACCTTC.

CDR3: CASSSRDSGSSGQFF. The DNA for the CDR3 is TGTGCCAGCAGCTCTAGGGACAGCGGGAGCTCGGGACAGTTCTTC. The rearrangement joins TRBV7-8 to TRBJ2-1, with D perhaps matching TRBD2 (8 bases). The CDR3 spans 15 residues. Germline CDR1 and CDR2: SGHVS and FQNEAQ. Between the trimmed V and J ends, which lost 4 bases and 13 bases, there was a span of 23 bases.

V is TRBV6-5 and J is TRBJ1-4; D gene ambiguous. From germline, CDR1 is MNHEY and CDR2 SVGAGI. Trimming cost V 10 bases and J 6 bases, with 6 bases left between them. This CDR3 has 10 amino acids. Here the CDR3 DNA reads TGTGCCACCTTGGATGAAAAACTGTTTTTT. Translating gives CATLDEKLFF.

The chain carries TRBV20-1 and TRBJ2-1; 10 bases match TRBD2. CDR1 and CDR2 (germline): DFQATT, SNEGSKA (reference sequence). CDR3 size: 14 residues. The J segment lost 9 bases and the V segment lost 3 bases, leaving 8 bases of the junction unmatched. The CDR3 DNA sequence: TGCAGTGCTAGTTCTAGCGGGAGTAAATTTGAGCAGTTCTTC. Protein product: CSASSSGSKFEQFF.

The chain carries TRBV7-2 and TRBJ1-1; 7 bases are shared with TRBD1. With V trimmed by 2 bases and J by 6 bases, 3 bases remained unmatched. CDR3 length: 13 residues. CDR1 and CDR2 from the germline V gene are SGHTA and FQGNSA. The CDR3 here is CASSLQGDSEAFF. CDR3 nucleotides: TGTGCCAGCAGCTTACAGGGGGACTCTGAAGCTTTCTTT. Based on the CDR3 plus reference TRBV7-2 and TRBJ1-1, the full variable domain is GAGVSQSPSNKVTEKGKDVELRCDPISGHTALYWYRQSLGQGLEFLIYFQGNSAPDKSGLPSDRFSAERTGGSVSTLTIQRTQQEDSAVYLCASSLQGDSEAFFGQGTRLTVV.

The chain carries TRBV10-3 and TRBJ1-6; TRBD1 matches at 9 bases. This CDR3 is 13 amino acids long. Trimming cost V 11 bases and J 7 bases; bases outside gene matches: 6. Germline CDR1 reads ENHRY; CDR2 reads SYGVKD. The CDR3 DNA reads TGTGCCGTGACAGGGGGGGAGAATTCACCCCTCCACTTT. As protein: CAVTGGENSPLHF.

This chain connects TRBV9 to TRBJ1-1, with TRBD1 matching over 8 bases. The CDR3 loop spans 15 amino acids. The ends lost 4 bases at V and 1 base at J; junction bases unmatched: 6. CDR1 SGDLS and CDR2 YYNGEE come from the germline V gene. Here the CDR3 reads CASSRRGTGNTEAFF. In DNA, the CDR3 is TGTGCCAGCAGCCGTAGGGGGACAGGGAACACTGAAGCTTTCTTT.

The rearrangement uses TRBV7-8 and TRBJ1-4, with D tentatively TRBD1 (5 bases). The CDR3 runs to 14 residues. V lost 1 base to trimming and J lost 13 bases, with 16 bases between them. Germline V gives CDR1 SGHVS, CDR2 FQNEAQ. CDR3 nucleotides: TGTGCCAGCAGCTTAGTCCAGGGACGCGGGGCACTGTTTTTT. As protein: CASSLVQGRGALFF.

The chain is built from TRBV9 and TRBJ1-2; no clear D. Germline V gives CDR1 SGDLS, CDR2 YYNGEE. This CDR3 region has 13 residues. The V end lost 4 bases, the J end lost 6 bases, and 13 bases lay between the germline ends. In DNA form, the CDR3 reads TGTGCCAGCAGCCCGTTTTCCATGGATGGCTACACCTTC. Translating gives CASSPFSMDGYTF.

This clone was found once. V is TRBV7-2 and J is TRBJ2-3; no clear D. The CDR3 has 14 amino acids. Germline V lookup: CDR1 SGHTA, CDR2 FQGNSA. Trimming took off 1 base at V and 2 bases at J, with 7 bases between the two ends. CDR3 nucleotides: TGTGCCAGCAGCTTAGATTATTTCACAGATACGCAGTATTTT. As protein: CASSLDYFTDTQYF.

This rearrangement joins TRBV4-1 to TRBJ2-2; 12 nucleotides align to TRBD2. V shed 0 bases and J 5 bases; nucleotides not matched to a gene: 10. The germline V gene encodes CDR1 MGHRA and CDR2 YSYEKL. This CDR3 contains 19 residues. The CDR3 sequence: CASSQDRASGRGGTGELFF. DNA of the CDR3: TGCGCCAGCAGCCAAGATCGGGCTAGCGGGAGGGGAGGAACCGGGGAGCTGTTTTTT.